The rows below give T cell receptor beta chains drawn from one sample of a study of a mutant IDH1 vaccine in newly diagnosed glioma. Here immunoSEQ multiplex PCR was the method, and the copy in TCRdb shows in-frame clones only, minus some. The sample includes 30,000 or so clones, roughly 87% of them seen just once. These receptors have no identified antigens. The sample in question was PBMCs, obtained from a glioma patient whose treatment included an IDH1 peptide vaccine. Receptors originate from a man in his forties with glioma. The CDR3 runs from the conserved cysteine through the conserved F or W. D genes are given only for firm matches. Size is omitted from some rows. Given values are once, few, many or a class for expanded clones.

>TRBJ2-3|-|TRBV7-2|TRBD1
CASSSTGISTDTQYF
TGTGCCAGCAGTTCGACAGGGATAAGCACAGATACGCAGTATTTT
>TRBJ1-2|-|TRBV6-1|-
CASSEAGRPNYGYTF
TGTGCCAGCAGTGAAGCGGGCAGGCCTAACTATGGCTACACCTTC
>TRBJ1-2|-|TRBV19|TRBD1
CASSPGGSYYGYTF
TGTGCCAGTAGTCCAGGGGGAAGCTACTATGGCTACACCTTC
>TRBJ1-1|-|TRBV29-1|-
CSVEEPKEVTEAFF
TGCAGCGTTGAAGAGCCTAAAGAAGTCACTGAAGCTTTCTTT
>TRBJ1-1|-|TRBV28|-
CASSLSTGKAFF
TGTGCCAGCAGTTTATCTACTGGGAAAGCTTTCTTT
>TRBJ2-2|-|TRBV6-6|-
CASSQNTGELFF
TGTGCCAGCAGTCAGAACACCGGGGAGCTGTTTTTT
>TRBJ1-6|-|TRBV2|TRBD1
CASTGGGNSPLHF
TGTGCCAGCACAGGGGGCGGTAATTCACCCCTCCACTTT
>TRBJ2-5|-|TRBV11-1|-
CAGSLTASRETQYF
TGTGCCGGCAGCTTAACGGCTAGTAGGGAGACCCAGTACTTC
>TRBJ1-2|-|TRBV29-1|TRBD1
CSVEDRKGARGNGYTF
TGCAGCGTTGAAGATCGGAAGGGGGCGCGGGGAAATGGCTACACCTTC
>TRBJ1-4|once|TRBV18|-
CASSPAGVGEKLFF
TGTGCCAGCTCACCAGCAGGGGTTGGGGAAAAACTGTTTTTT
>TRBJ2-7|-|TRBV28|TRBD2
CASRLAGGFRSGELGQYF
TGTGCCAGCAGATTAGCGGGAGGATTTCGTTCGGGGGAGTTGGGGCAGTACTTC
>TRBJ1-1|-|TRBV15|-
CATSRDRGTTGNTEAFF
TGTGCCACCAGCAGAGATCGTGGGACGACGGGGAACACTGAAGCTTTCTTT
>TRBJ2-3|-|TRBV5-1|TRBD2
CASKPTSGGPGDTQYF
TGCGCCAGCAAACCGACTAGCGGGGGGCCAGGGGATACGCAGTATTTT
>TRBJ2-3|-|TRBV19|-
CASSDTSTDTQYF
TGTGCCAGTAGTGATACGTCGACAGATACGCAGTATTTT
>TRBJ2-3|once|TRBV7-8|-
CASARGLISSTDTQYF
TGTGCCAGCGCCCGGGGCCTTATTTCTAGCACAGATACGCAGTATTTT
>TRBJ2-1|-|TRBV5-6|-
CASSLGQVSSYNEQFF
TGTGCCAGCAGCTTGGGGCAGGTGAGCTCCTACAATGAGCAGTTCTTC
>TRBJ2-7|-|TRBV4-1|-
CASSHIQGGYNEQYF
TGCGCCAGCAGCCACATACAGGGGGGGTACAACGAGCAGTACTTC
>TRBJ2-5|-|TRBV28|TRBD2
CASSLLSSGETQYF
TGTGCCAGCAGTTTATTATCTAGCGGAGAGACCCAGTACTTC
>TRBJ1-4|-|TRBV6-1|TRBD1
CASRRQGTEKLFF
TGTGCCAGCAGAAGACAGGGGACTGAAAAACTGTTTTTT
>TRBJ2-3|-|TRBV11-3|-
CASSSGQSTDTQYF
TGTGCCAGCAGCTCCGGACAGAGCACAGATACGCAGTATTTT